This TCR beta chain was profiled in a study of radiation and T cells in renal cell carcinoma. On the study more broadly: Nephrectomy followed 15 Gy stereotactic body radiation by 4 weeks. Study outcomes and limitations: Top tumor clonotypes rose in blood 2 weeks post-radiation, then contracted.

Losses at the gene ends were 6 bases for V and 8 bases for J; bases not matched to a gene: 21. The CDR3 is 18 residues long. Germline V gives CDR1 SGDLS, CDR2 YYNGEE. Stated time point: baseline pretreatment blood. Sample treatment: 15 Gy SBRT to primary tumor, nephrectomy 4 weeks later. Radiation-treated patients gave blood at baseline, week 2 and week 4. This renal cell carcinoma was of the clear cell type. Profiling relied on immunoSEQ multiplex PCR, and the TCRdb table lists in-frame clones only, not all of them. This sample carries 150,000 or so clones, less than 85% of them seen once, and the ten largest clones take under 25%. Comments on this clone: The antigen is undetermined.

The sequence was collected from a woman aged 45-60 years with renal cell carcinoma. V usage is TRBV9 and J usage is TRBJ1-4; the match to TRBD1 covers 8 bases. This material consisted of blood, taken from a patient whose treatment included radiotherapy and nephrectomy. The CDR3 DNA follows: TGTGCCAGCATGCGCTACGGGGGCAGGGGGCGCTTTAAGGAAAAACTGTTTTTT. It specifies CASMRYGGRGRFKEKLFF.